These 32 T cell receptor beta chains were all obtained from the same sample, sequenced in a study of T cells in Graves' hyperthyroidism and ophthalmopathy (dated by TCRdb to 2018 to 2020). To prepare the library, multiplex PCR was applied. These reads were obtained on an Illumina HiSeq 2000. Amplification of TCR beta CDR3 regions was carried out from RNA transcripts. A first-round RT-PCR of the TCR CDR3 used the HTBI primer set with the Qiagen OneStep RT-PCR kit. Using fastp at Q25 and MiXCR, TCRdb reprocessed the public reads and kept productive beta chains. Records with the same CDR3 protein are collapsed into one entry carrying the most frequent genes and DNA. Present in this sample are approximately 560,000 distinct CDR3 sequences, around 46% of which were seen just once. The top ten clones comprise roughly 8.2% of the sample. What was sequenced was peripheral blood or thyroid tissue (not recorded which). Source of these receptors: a young woman with Graves' hyperthyroidism. Donor details come from another sample of the same person, matched by shared clones.

This clonotype was observed a single time. J is TRBJ2-5 and V is TRBV7-8, with 9 bases matching TRBD1. Looked up from germline, CDR1 is SGHVS and CDR2 is FQNEAQ. The CDR3 covers 14 residues. The V segment lost 6 bases and the J segment 9 bases; nucleotides outside the gene matches: 11. The CDR3 spells CASSSGQGLEPQYF. DNA for the CDR3: TGTGCCAGCAGTTCGGGACAGGGTCTGGAGCCCCAGTACTTC.

This clonotype was counted between two and nine times. The J gene is TRBJ1-1, the V gene TRBV12-3 or TRBV12-4; 8 nucleotides align to TRBD1. V was clipped by 6 bases and J by 5 bases; unmatched bases: 8. This CDR3 is built from 14 residues. CDR3 coding DNA: TGTGCCAGCAGCCTACAGGGGGTATGGACTGAAGCTTTCTTT. This gives the protein CASSLQGVWTEAFF.

CDR3 loop: CASSVRAGYGYTF. In nucleotides, the CDR3 is TGTGCCAGCAGCGTGAGGGCCGGCTATGGCTACACCTTC. V and J are TRBV9 and TRBJ1-2; D unresolved. Germline assignment: CDR1 SGDLS and CDR2 YYNGEE. Trimming took off 2 bases at V and 4 bases at J, with 9 bases between the two ends. The CDR3 spans 13 residues. The variable domain in full, completed from reference TRBV9 and TRBJ1-2, reads DSGVTQTPKHLITATGQRVTLRCSPRSGDLSVYWYQQSLDQGLQFLIQYYNGEERAKGNILERFSAQQFPDLHSELNLSSLELGDSALYFCASSVRAGYGYTFGSGTRLTVV.

The J gene is TRBJ1-5, the V gene TRBV19; 8 bases line up with TRBD1. The V segment lost 4 bases and the J segment 3 bases; nucleotides outside the gene matches: 5. This CDR3 has 15 residues. CDR1 and CDR2 from the germline V gene are LNHDA and SQIVND (reference sequence). Here the CDR3 DNA reads TGTGCCAGTAGTACCACAGGGGGATTCAATCAGCCCCAGCATTTT. Translated: CASSTTGGFNQPQHF.

The count of this clonotype is one. The rearrangement uses TRBV25-1 and TRBJ2-7; tentatively, D is TRBD1 (5 bases). The CDR3 runs to 16 residues. Germline CDR1 is MGHDK and CDR2 is SYGVNS. V dropped 5 bases and J dropped 7 bases, with 24 bases sitting between them. This CDR3 is CASSLSYQGPYGEQYF. The CDR3 DNA reads TGTGCCAGCAGTCTCTCTTATCAGGGTCCCTACGGTGAGCAGTACTTC.

The V and J genes are TRBV10-3 and TRBJ1-1, with TRBD1 as a possible D gene (6 bases). This CDR3 is built from 16 residues. The V and J ends lost 3 bases and 0 bases respectively, with 14 bases between them. Germline V gene data show CDR1 as ENHRY and CDR2 as SYGVKD. This chain's CDR3 is CAISDQGRKMNTEAFF. The CDR3 bases are TGTGCCATCAGTGATCAGGGGAGAAAGATGAACACTGAAGCTTTCTTT.

This clonotype was detected only a few times. J is TRBJ2-7 and V is TRBV5-1; the match to TRBD1 covers 7 bases. After removal of 0 bases from V and 10 bases from J, the junction contained 4 bases not matched to a gene. The length of the CDR3 is 12 residues. The germline V gene encodes CDR1 SGHRS and CDR2 YFSETQ. The CDR3: CASSLEGTDQYF. In DNA, the CDR3 is TGCGCCAGCAGCTTGGAGGGGACAGATCAGTACTTC.

This clonotype has a handful of counts. V gene TRBV9 combines with J gene TRBJ1-6; no clear D. Deletions cut 4 bases from V and 5 bases from J, with 13 bases between. Germline assignment: CDR1 SGDLS and CDR2 YYNGEE. The CDR3 is made up of 15 amino acids. CDR3 sequence: CASSPRGKDNSPLHF. The CDR3 nucleotides read TGTGCCAGCAGCCCCCGTGGTAAGGATAATTCACCCCTCCACTTT.

This clonotype was seen a few times. This chain links TRBV20-1 with TRBJ1-2; no clear D gene. V lost 3 bases and J 8 bases, leaving 10 bases between the germline ends. The germline V gene encodes CDR1 DFQATT and CDR2 SNEGSKA (reference sequence). This CDR3 region has 11 residues. For the CDR3, the DNA is TGCAGTGCTAGGGGAGGGTGGGGCTACACCTTC. It codes for CSARGGWGYTF.

The chain combines TRBV20-1 with TRBJ1-4; 9 bases match TRBD1. Germline trimming cut 0 bases from V and 8 bases from J; bases unmatched to any gene: 7. This CDR3 is 15 amino acids long. Germline V gives CDR1 DFQATT, CDR2 SNEGSKA (reference sequence). CDR3 sequence: CSAREQQGAAEKLFF. CDR3 sequence (DNA): TGCAGTGCTAGAGAACAACAGGGGGCGGCAGAAAAACTGTTTTTT.

This clonotype was counted ten times or more. This chain connects TRBV10-3 to TRBJ1-3; unclear D gene. The V and J ends lost 3 bases and 2 bases respectively, with 11 bases between them. The germline gives CDR1 ENHRY, CDR2 SYGVKD. The CDR3 length is 15 residues. The CDR3 here is CAISEKVVTGNTIYF. The CDR3 nucleotides read TGTGCCATCAGTGAAAAGGTTGTAACTGGAAACACCATATATTTT.

The J gene is TRBJ1-2, the V gene TRBV24-1, with D possibly matching TRBD1 (6 bases). In germline, CDR1 is KGHDR, CDR2 SFDVKD. Trimming took off 2 bases at V and 10 bases at J, with 10 bases between the two ends. The CDR3 length is 12 residues. The CDR3 here is CATSDSGVDYTF. CDR3 bases: TGTGCCACCAGTGATTCAGGGGTGGACTACACCTTC.

This clonotype turned up a few times. The gene calls are TRBV29-1 and TRBJ2-5; the D is unclear. The V gene lost 7 bases and the J gene lost 5 bases, with 14 bases spanning the gap. The CDR3 has 12 amino acids. Germline V lookup: CDR1 SQVTM, CDR2 ANQGSEA. As DNA, the CDR3 is TGCAGCGCCCGCCCCGTTACCGAGACCCAGTACTTC. The encoded protein is CSARPVTETQYF.

In its sample, this clonotype was seen many times. The gene calls are TRBV24-1 and TRBJ1-5, with 7 bases that match TRBD1. V trimming: 4 bases; J trimming: 2 bases; junction bases outside the gene matches: 4. The CDR3 has 15 amino acids. Germline V gene sequence: CDR1 KGHDR, CDR2 SFDVKD. CDR3 nucleotides: TGTGCCACCAGTGACCCCAGGGGGGGCAATCAGCCCCAGCATTTT. Translated: CATSDPRGGNQPQHF.

This clonotype has at least ten counts. The chain uses TRBV2 and TRBJ1-5, with a tentative D call TRBD1 (5 bases). V gave up 3 bases and J gave up 7 bases, with 13 bases separating them. The CDR3 length is 14 residues. Germline V lookup: CDR1 SNHLY, CDR2 FYNNEI. Here the CDR3 reads CASSEGRESQPQHF. As DNA, the CDR3 is TGTGCCAGCAGTGAGGGCAGGGAAAGCCAGCCCCAGCATTTT.

The chain couples TRBV7-2 to TRBJ1-3, with a possible D match to TRBD1 (6 bases). Germline V gene data show CDR1 as SGHTA and CDR2 as FQGNSA. The V and J ends lost 5 bases and 2 bases respectively, with 13 bases between them. This CDR3 has 15 amino acids. The CDR3 region is CASSRGQGTGNTIYF. The CDR3 nucleotides read TGTGCCAGCAGCCGAGGGCAGGGGACTGGAAACACCATATATTTT.

This clonotype showed up many times. The chain has TRBV24-1 and TRBJ2-7; D gene uncertain. The CDR3 is made up of 13 amino acids. Trimming removed 3 bases from V and 5 bases from J, with 10 bases in between. In germline, CDR1 is KGHDR, CDR2 SFDVKD. Here the CDR3 reads CATSDIGGDEQYF. As DNA, the CDR3 is TGTGCCACCAGTGATATTGGCGGCGACGAGCAGTACTTC.

A few counts support this clonotype. The chain joins TRBV16 to TRBJ1-1; possibly TRBD1 for D (5 bases). Germline loops: CDR1 KGHSY, CDR2 FQNENV. V dropped 4 bases and J dropped 5 bases, with 14 bases sitting between them. This CDR3 contains 14 residues. The CDR3 region is CASSLAREGTEAFF. The CDR3, as DNA: TGTGCCAGCAGCCTAGCTCGAGAGGGGACTGAAGCTTTCTTT.

This clonotype was seen a single time. The rearrangement joins TRBV20-1 to TRBJ2-7; TRBD2 matches 8 bases. V lost 1 base to trimming and J lost 4 bases; unmatched junction nucleotides: 3. The CDR3 sequence is 13 residues long. Germline V gene data show CDR1 as DFQATT and CDR2 as SNEGSKA (reference sequence). CDR3 coding DNA: TGCAGTGCTAGAGTAGCGGGAAAGTACGAGCAGTACTTC. Amino acid sequence: CSARVAGKYEQYF.

The rearrangement joins TRBV2 to TRBJ1-1, with TRBD1 matching 8 bases. V lost 10 bases to trimming and J lost 9 bases; unmatched junction nucleotides: 10. The germline CDR1 and CDR2 sequences are SNHLY and FYNNEI. CDR3 length: 12 residues. CDR3 sequence reads: CATGQGESKAFF. The CDR3 DNA sequence: TGTGCCACCGGACAGGGCGAGTCGAAAGCTTTCTTT.

The genes are TRBV2 and TRBJ1-4, with D perhaps TRBD1 (5 bases). This CDR3 has 13 residues. Trimming removed 6 bases at V and 8 bases at J, with 13 bases between. Germline loops: CDR1 SNHLY, CDR2 FYNNEI. The CDR3 DNA reads TGTGCCAGCAGGCCCGGGGCAGGGGAAAAACTGTTTTTT. Translating it yields CASRPGAGEKLFF.

This clonotype was seen only a few times. The chain carries TRBV29-1 and TRBJ2-7; 9 positions agree with TRBD1. V lost 5 bases to trimming and J lost 6 bases; unmatched junction nucleotides: 5. This CDR3 comprises 12 residues. Germline CDR1 SQVTM, CDR2 ANQGSEA. CDR3 sequence: CSVHRGPGEQYF. The CDR3 nucleotides are TGCAGCGTTCACAGGGGGCCCGGCGAGCAGTACTTC.

As regards this clonotype: At one boundary the junction diverges from the germline segment, which might be a read error. The chain is built from TRBV7-9 and TRBJ2-5; possible D gene TRBD2, 6 bases. Germline CDR1 and CDR2: SEHNR and FQNEAQ (reference sequence). This CDR3 comprises 15 residues. The CDR3 DNA sequence: TGCGCCAGCAGCCGGGCGGGGAAGGGAGGAGAGACCCAGTACTTC. It encodes CASSRAGKGGETQYF. The full variable domain, rest sourced from reference TRBV7-9 and TRBJ2-5, is DTGVSQNPRHKITKRGQNVTFRCDPISEHNRLYWYRQTLGQGPEFLTYFQNEAQLEKSRLLSDRFSAERPKGSFSTLEIQRTEQGDSAMYLCASSRAGKGGETQYFGPGTRLLVL.

This clonotype was counted only a few times. The DNA for the CDR3 is TGTGCCAGCAGATTCACAGGGGGTACTGAAGCTTTCTTT. Translation gives CASRFTGGTEAFF. The rearrangement joins TRBV7-2 to TRBJ1-1, with TRBD1 matching over 8 bases. The ends lost 6 bases at V and 5 bases at J; junction bases unmatched: 5. CDR1 and CDR2 from the germline V gene are SGHTA and FQGNSA. CDR3 size: 13 residues.

The CDR3 sequence: CSPAARVDEKLFF. The CDR3 bases are TGCAGTCCGGCCGCCAGGGTGGATGAAAAACTGTTTTTT. The chain combines TRBV29-1 with TRBJ1-4, with a tentative D call TRBD1 (5 bases). The germline V gene encodes CDR1 SQVTM and CDR2 ANQGSEA. The CDR3 length is 13 residues.

This chain joins TRBV19 and TRBJ1-5, with unresolved D. Germline V CDR1 and CDR2: LNHDA, SQIVND (reference sequence). The CDR3 runs to 14 residues. With 6 bases removed from V and 0 bases from J, the gap between germline ends came to 9 bases. The CDR3 reads CASRDVVSNQPQHF. The DNA of the CDR3 is TGTGCCAGTAGGGACGTCGTTAGCAATCAGCCCCAGCATTTT.

This clonotype was seen once. V and J are TRBV7-9 and TRBJ1-5, with 8 bases identical to TRBD1. CDR1 is SEHNR and CDR2 is FQNEAQ in the germline V gene (reference sequence). J lost 0 bases, V lost 3 bases, and 7 bases had no gene match. CDR3 length: 17 residues. CDR3 region: CASSLLGTGYSNQPQHF. CDR3 bases: TGTGCCAGCAGCTTGCTCGGGACAGGTTATAGCAATCAGCCCCAGCATTTT.

V is TRBV7-2 and J is TRBJ2-6; the match to TRBD2 covers 7 bases. Per germline, CDR1 SGHTA and CDR2 FQGNSA. The ends lost 6 bases at V and 2 bases at J; junction bases unmatched: 4. The CDR3 covers 15 residues. This CDR3 is CASRVGGTGANVLTF. DNA for the CDR3: TGTGCCAGCAGGGTCGGGGGGACTGGGGCCAACGTCCTGACTTTC.

This clonotype was counted between two and nine times. Here the CDR3 reads CASSKMSQETQYF. The CDR3 bases are TGCGCCAGCAGCAAGATGAGTCAAGAGACCCAGTACTTC. The V call is TRBV5-1, the J call TRBJ2-5; no clear D gene. Trimming left V 4 bases short and J 2 bases short, with 9 bases between. Germline lookup yields CDR1 SGHRS and CDR2 YFSETQ. The CDR3 contains 13 residues.

The V call is TRBV20-1, the J call TRBJ1-4, with 8 bases that match TRBD1. The CDR3 runs 13 residues. V lost 5 bases, J lost 7 bases, and 6 bases stayed unmatched. Germline V gene data show CDR1 as DFQATT and CDR2 as SNEGSKA (reference sequence). Written as DNA, the CDR3 is TGCAGTGCTGGACAGGGCCGATCTGAAAAACTGTTTTTT. Its translation: CSAGQGRSEKLFF.

This clonotype is medium-sized. This chain connects TRBV25-1 to TRBJ2-2, with 10 nucleotides matching TRBD1. J gave up 3 bases and V 3 bases, and 1 base lay outside the gene matches. The germline V gene encodes CDR1 MGHDK and CDR2 SYGVNS. The CDR3 contains 15 residues. CDR3 nucleotide sequence: TGTGCCAGCAGTGAGGGGACAGGGGACACCGGGGAGCTGTTTTTT. Encoded protein: CASSEGTGDTGELFF.

This clonotype was counted ten times or more. The rearrangement joins TRBV7-8 to TRBJ2-7; D possibly corresponds to TRBD1 (5 bases). The CDR3 loop spans 14 amino acids. The germline gives CDR1 SGHVS, CDR2 FQNEAQ. Trimming removed 4 bases from V and 4 bases from J, with 14 bases in between. CDR3 protein: CASSYTLGVYEQYF. CDR3 DNA: TGTGCCAGCAGCTACACGCTAGGGGTGTACGAGCAGTACTTC.